The source of this TCR beta chain is a study of T-cell reconstitution after alpha-beta-depleted transplantation in children. This clonotype has only a few counts. TCRbeta library preparation incorporated unique molecular identifiers. TCRdb itself ran the PCR reads through MiXCR, one entry per CDR3 protein. In the table there are around 400,000 distinct CDR3 sequences, roughly 21% of which are singletons. V dropped 5 bases and J dropped 3; count of bases not matched to a gene: 6. The germline V gene encodes CDR1 MNHNS and CDR2 SASEGT. The CDR3 sequence is 15 residues long. The clonotype comes from a human donor who donated a stem cell graft to a child with acute myeloid leukemia. The rearrangement joins TRBV6-1 to TRBJ2-7, with TRBD2 matching over 11 bases. The starting material was PBMCs from the stem cell graft donor, obtained from the stem cell graft. The CDR3 loop is CASSPGLAADYEQYF. In nucleotides, the CDR3 is TGTGCCAGCAGTCCGGGACTAGCGGCAGACTACGAGCAGTACTTC.